Listed here is a single T cell receptor (beta chain). What this receptor recognizes is not known. Qualities for individual bases were not recorded, and no much larger clone is one base off. The data are from a study of long-term antiretroviral therapy in people with HIV (dated by TCRdb to the early 2020s). Describing the broader study: The earliest samples were collected about a decade before the 2015 WHO recommendation for immediate ART, when ART was typically delayed until CD4 counts fell. This retrospective serial study examined whether starting ART and sustained HIV suppression were associated with changes in the composition and diversity of the TRB repertoire in peripheral blood. A total of 192 cryopreserved PBMC samples were contributed to the cohort by 30 adults with confirmed HIV infection, with samples collected serially over a mean of roughly six years (range 1-12). Among the approximately 30 participants with HIV, eleven to twelve were female. No cross-contamination during QIAcube processing was seen in test extractions of a monoclonal T-cell line run alongside a few dozen polyclonal samples. What the research found in general, with its limitations: A significant increase in TRB diversity was found to be associated with ART initiation, although TRB diversity was observed to remain significantly below that of transplant donor controls even after long-term ART. Because PBMC availability was limited, only the TCR beta chain was sequenced, with no alpha chain pairing. Because pre-ART samples had limited cell numbers, unsorted PBMC were profiled rather than sorted CD4+ and CD8+ T cells. Expanded TRB clones identified before ART initiation dominated the repertoire across all time points, though the dominance fluctuated and decreased in many PLHIV after ART. Inferences about post-ART repertoire changes were limited because no data were available on ART adherence, viral resistance or therapy changes. HIV repertoires had narrower CDR3 length ranges than controls, and the network structure suggested an antigen-experienced repertoire that shifted only slightly toward naive after ART. The samples span the years 2004 to 2017, and the ART regimens used may be less effective than current regimens.

Sequencing of the TRB variable region was done with the immunoSEQ hsTCRB v3.0 assay at survey level resolution. TRB sequencing targeted a depth of about 40,000-50,000 T-cell genomes per sample. TRB libraries were pooled and sequenced on an Illumina MiSeq using a v3 150-cycle kit. Per the source publication's procedure: Repertoire analysis ran in R within a reproducible Nextflow workflow covering QC, data transformation and analysis. LymphoSeq2, an R package for AIRR-Seq data exploration, was used to implement custom analyses. Several samples yielding fewer than 5000 total TRB sequences were excluded, leaving approximately 200 analyzed HIV repertoires. Among the 180 or so HIV repertoires that were kept, roughly 58 were collected before ART initiation and about 130 were collected after ART initiation. Each repertoire was downsampled to 5000 TRB nucleotide sequences, and summary statistics were averaged across 100 downsampling iterations. Only TRB sequences with CDR3 regions of at least seven amino acids were retained for analysis. Two measures captured diversity: a Shannon entropy-derived clonality score and the Gini coefficient. Repertoire networks linked the top 5000 CDR3 amino acid sequences whenever two sequences differed by an edit distance of one. For TRB CDR3 amino acid sequences, antigen specificity groups and MHC restriction were predicted with GLIPH2. To flag known CMV, EBV, HIV or tissue antigen associations, CDR3 amino acid sequences were matched against VDJdb and McPAS-TCR. Pre-ART, post-ART and control groups were compared with Wilcoxon signed-rank tests and Holm-Bonferroni correction. As stored in TCRdb, this immuneACCESS dataset retains in-frame rearrangements with V and J assigned. A fraction of the clones does not appear; measured against another copy, unresolved V genes explain less than half of the discrepancy, and the remainder lacks a known reason. V and J calls and clone size come straight from that table; D and trimming were deduced from the DNA. This sample is represented by 25,000 to 40,000 clones; 90% to 97% of them were singletons. The ten largest account for 2% to 3% of the sample.

Inclusive of the bounding cysteine and phenylalanine, the CDR3 is 16 residues long. Only the CDR3 part of the read is kept: 48 bases, read in frame from the first base. CDR1 LGHNA and CDR2 YNFKEQ are derived from the germline V gene. The trim is 1 base for V and 0 bases for J, with a gap of 9 bases between the germline ends. To be included, a participant needed at least one PBMC sample from before ART initiation plus at least two post-ART samples. Every participant with HIV received treatment in the United States of America. Before DNA extraction, cryopreserved samples of roughly 0.95-10 million PBMC were thawed and washed. At the time of the earliest PBMC sample, participants with HIV were aged between about 20 and 54 years. Each participant contributed PBMC samples from 1-4 timepoints before ART initiation and 2-8 timepoints after ART initiation, with a median of 7 samples. For every participant, serial HIV viral load, CD4+ T-cell count, ART history and demographic data were obtained. A Qiagen kit on a QIAcube was used to extract genomic DNA from unsorted PBMC, with samples processed in batches of 12.

The clonotype comes from a man aged 30 to 45 with HIV. Source: unsorted PBMCs, taken 6.6 years after starting antiretroviral therapy. The rearranged chain carries TRBV4-2 and TRBJ2-2, and possibly TRBD2, on 5 matching bases. The nucleotide sequence reads as follows: TGTGCCAGCAGCCAAGGGCATAGCGCGAACACCGGGGAGCTGTTTTTT. Translated, this is CASSQGHSANTGELFF.